Sequencing of this TCR beta chain was carried out in a study of T cell responses to AZD1222 COVID-19 vaccine. This CDR3 contains 15 residues. Germline V gene data show CDR1 as MGHRA and CDR2 as YSYEKL. V lost 3 bases to trimming and J lost 5 bases; unmatched junction nucleotides: 5. Samples with a second dose at about 4 or about 12 weeks were pooled together. Assay used: immunoSEQ multiplex PCR; TCRdb lists only in-frame clones, some missing. In the table there are roughly 150,000 clones, roughly nine tenths of which are singletons. Worth noting for this clone: Its antigen is currently unknown.

Study-wide findings and caveats: Donor demographics were predominantly white British with a female majority; clonal diversity may be underestimated. Increased Spike-specific TCR breadth and depth were observed after two AZD1222 doses. Spike-wide coverage was observed for vaccine-associated CD4 TCRs, with dominant responses at 160-218 and 743-854.

This specimen was peripheral blood, taken 28 days after the second AZD1222 dose. This sequence joins TRBV4-1 and TRBJ1-5; 9 bases map to TRBD1. The clonotype was recovered from an adult who received the AZD1222 COVID-19 vaccine. The CDR3 region is CASSQTGGRDQPQHF. CDR3 coding DNA: TGCGCCAGCAGCCAGACAGGGGGAAGGGATCAGCCCCAGCATTTT.